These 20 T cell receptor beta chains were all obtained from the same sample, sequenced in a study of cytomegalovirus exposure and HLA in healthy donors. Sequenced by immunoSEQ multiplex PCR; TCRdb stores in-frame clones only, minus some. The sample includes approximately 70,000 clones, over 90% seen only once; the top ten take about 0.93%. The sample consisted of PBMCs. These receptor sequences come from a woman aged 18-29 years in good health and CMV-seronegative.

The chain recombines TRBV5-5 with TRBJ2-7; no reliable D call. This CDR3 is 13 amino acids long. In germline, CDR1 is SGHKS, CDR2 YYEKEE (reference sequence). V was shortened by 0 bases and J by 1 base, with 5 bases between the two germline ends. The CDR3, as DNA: TGTGCCAGCAGCTTGGACTTTTCCTACGAGCAGTACTTC. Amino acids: CASSLDFSYEQYF. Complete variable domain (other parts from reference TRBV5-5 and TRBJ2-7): DAGVTQSPTHLIKTRGQQVTLRCSPISGHKSVSWYQQVLGQGPQFIFQYYEKEERGRGNFPDRFSARQFPNYSSELNVNALLLGDSALYLCASSLDFSYEQYFGPGTRLTVT.

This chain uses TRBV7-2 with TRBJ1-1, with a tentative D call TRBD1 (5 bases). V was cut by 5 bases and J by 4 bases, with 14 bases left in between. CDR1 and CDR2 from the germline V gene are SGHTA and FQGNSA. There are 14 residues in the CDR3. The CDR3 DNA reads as TGTGCCAGCAGCCCTACGGGGGATGGCACTGAAGCTTTCTTT. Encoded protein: CASSPTGDGTEAFF.

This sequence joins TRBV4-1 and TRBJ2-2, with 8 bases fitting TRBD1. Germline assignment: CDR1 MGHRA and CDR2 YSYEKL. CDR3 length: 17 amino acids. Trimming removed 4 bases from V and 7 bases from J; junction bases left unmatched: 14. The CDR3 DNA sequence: TGCGCCAGCAGCCCCGTCCAGGGGGCGGATTGGAACGGGGAGCTGTTTTTT. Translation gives CASSPVQGADWNGELFF.

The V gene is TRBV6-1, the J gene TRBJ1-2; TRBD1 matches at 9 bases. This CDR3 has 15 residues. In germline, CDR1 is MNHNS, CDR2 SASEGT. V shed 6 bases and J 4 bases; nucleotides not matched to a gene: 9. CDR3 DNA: TGTGCCAGCAGCGATTACAGGGGGCTTGGCTATGGCTACACCTTC. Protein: CASSDYRGLGYGYTF.

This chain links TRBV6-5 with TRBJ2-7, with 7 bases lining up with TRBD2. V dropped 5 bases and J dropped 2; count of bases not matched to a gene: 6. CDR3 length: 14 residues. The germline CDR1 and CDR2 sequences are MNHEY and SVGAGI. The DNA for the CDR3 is TGTGCCAGCAGTGGTGGACGGGGGGCCTACGAGCAGTACTTC. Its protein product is CASSGGRGAYEQYF.

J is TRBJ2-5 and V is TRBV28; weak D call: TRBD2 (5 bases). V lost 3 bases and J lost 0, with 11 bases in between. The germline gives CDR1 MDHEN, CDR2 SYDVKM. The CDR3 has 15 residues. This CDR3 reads CASSFTRRNQETQYF. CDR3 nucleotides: TGTGCCAGCAGTTTTACTAGACGAAACCAAGAGACCCAGTACTTC.

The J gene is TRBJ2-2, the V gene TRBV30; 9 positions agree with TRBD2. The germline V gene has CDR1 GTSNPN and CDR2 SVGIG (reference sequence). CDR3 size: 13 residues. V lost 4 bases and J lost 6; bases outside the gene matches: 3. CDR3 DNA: TGTGCCTGGATTAGCGGGAGTGCCGGGGAGCTGTTTTTT. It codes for CAWISGSAGELFF. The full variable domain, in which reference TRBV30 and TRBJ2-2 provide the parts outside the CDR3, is SQTIHQWPATLVQPVGSPLSLECTVEGTSNPNLYWYRQAAGRGLQLLFYSVGIGQISSEVPQNLSASRPQDRQFILSSKKLLLSDSGFYLCAWISGSAGELFFGEGSRLTVL.

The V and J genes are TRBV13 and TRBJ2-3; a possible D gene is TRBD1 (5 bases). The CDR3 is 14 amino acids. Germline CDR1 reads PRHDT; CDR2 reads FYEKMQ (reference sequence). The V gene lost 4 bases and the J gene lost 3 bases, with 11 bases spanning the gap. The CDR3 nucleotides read TGTGCCAGCAGCTGGCGGACACTGACAGATACGCAGTATTTT. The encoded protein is CASSWRTLTDTQYF.

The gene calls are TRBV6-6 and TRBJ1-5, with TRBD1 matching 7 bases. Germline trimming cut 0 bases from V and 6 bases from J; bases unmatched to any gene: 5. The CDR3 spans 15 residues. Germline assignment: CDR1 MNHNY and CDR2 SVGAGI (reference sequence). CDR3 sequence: CASSYSRDRVQPQHF. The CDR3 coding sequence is TGTGCCAGCAGTTACTCGAGAGACAGGGTTCAGCCCCAGCATTTT.

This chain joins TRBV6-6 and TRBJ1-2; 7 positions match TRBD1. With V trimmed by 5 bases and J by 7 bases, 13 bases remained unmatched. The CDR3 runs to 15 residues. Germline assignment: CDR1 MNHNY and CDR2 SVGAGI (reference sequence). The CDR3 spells CASSGLGGGASGYTF. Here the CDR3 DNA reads TGTGCCAGCAGTGGGTTAGGAGGGGGCGCTTCTGGCTACACCTTC.

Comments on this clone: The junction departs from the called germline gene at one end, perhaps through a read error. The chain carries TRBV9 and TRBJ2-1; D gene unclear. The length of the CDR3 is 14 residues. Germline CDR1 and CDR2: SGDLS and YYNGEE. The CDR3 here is CASGQLDTYNEQFF. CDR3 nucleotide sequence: TGTGCCAGCGGGCAACTTGATACCTATAATGAGCAGTTCTTC.

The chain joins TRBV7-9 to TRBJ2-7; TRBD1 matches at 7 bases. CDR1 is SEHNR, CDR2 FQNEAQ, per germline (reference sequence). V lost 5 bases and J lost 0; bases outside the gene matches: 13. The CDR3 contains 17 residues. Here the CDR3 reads CASSTRTGPMSSYEQYF. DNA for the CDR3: TGTGCCAGCAGCACTCGGACAGGCCCCATGAGCTCCTACGAGCAGTACTTC.

CDR3 DNA sequence: TGTGCCAGCAGCTTAGAGGGGCTAGACAGCTCCTACAATGAGCAGTTCTTC. Its protein product is CASSLEGLDSSYNEQFF. The V gene is TRBV13, the J gene TRBJ2-1; possible D gene TRBD1, 5 bases. The germline gives CDR1 PRHDT, CDR2 FYEKMQ (reference sequence). The CDR3 spans 17 residues. V lost 1 base, J lost 0 bases, and 13 bases lay in between.

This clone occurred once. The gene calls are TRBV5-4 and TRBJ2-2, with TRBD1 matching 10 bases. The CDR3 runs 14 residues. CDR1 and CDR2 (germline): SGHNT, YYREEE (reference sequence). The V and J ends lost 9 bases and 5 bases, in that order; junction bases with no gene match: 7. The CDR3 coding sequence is TGTGCCACCAGGACAGGGGGAAAAACCGGGGAGCTGTTTTTT. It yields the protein CATRTGGKTGELFF.

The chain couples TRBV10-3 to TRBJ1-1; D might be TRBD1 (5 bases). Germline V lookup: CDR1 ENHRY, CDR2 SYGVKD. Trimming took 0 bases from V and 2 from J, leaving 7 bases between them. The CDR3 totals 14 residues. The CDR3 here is CAISESGHNTEAFF. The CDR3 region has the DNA TGTGCCATCAGTGAGTCCGGACATAACACTGAAGCTTTCTTT.

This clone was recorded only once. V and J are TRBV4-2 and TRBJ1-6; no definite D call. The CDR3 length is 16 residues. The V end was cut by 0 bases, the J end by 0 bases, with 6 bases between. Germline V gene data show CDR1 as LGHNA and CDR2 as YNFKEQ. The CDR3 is CASSQDPFSYNSPLHF. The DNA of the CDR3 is TGTGCCAGCAGCCAAGACCCGTTCTCCTATAATTCACCCCTCCACTTT.

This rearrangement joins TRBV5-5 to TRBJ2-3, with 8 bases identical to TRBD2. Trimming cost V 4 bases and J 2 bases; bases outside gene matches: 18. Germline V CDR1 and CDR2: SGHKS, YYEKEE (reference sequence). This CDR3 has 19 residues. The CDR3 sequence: CASSTTGRVAGFVTDTQYF. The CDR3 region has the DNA TGTGCCAGCAGCACCACAGGGAGAGTAGCGGGATTTGTCACAGATACGCAGTATTTT.

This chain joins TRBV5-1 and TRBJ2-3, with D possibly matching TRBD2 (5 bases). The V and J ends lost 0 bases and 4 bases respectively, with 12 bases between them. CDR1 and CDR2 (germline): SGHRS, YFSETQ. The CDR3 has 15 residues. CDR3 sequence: CASSLGRQAADTQYF. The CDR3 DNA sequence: TGCGCCAGCAGCTTGGGCCGCCAAGCGGCAGATACGCAGTATTTT.

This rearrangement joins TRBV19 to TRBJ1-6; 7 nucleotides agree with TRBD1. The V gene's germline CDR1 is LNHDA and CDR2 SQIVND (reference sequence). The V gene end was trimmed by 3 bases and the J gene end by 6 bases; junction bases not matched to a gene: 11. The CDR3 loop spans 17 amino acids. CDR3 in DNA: TGTGCCAGTAGTATCCCGGGACAGCTAAGTCTTAATTCACCCCTCCACTTT. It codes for CASSIPGQLSLNSPLHF.

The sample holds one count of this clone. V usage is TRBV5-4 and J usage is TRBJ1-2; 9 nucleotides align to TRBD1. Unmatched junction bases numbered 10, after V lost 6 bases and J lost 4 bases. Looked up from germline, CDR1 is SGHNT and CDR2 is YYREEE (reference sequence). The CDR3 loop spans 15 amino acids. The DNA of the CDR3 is TGTGCCAGCAACGCGGGGACAGGGCCGGGCTATGGCTACACCTTC. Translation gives CASNAGTGPGYGYTF.